This T cell receptor beta chain originates from a study of blood T cell repertoires in COVID-19. At the level of the study: Some COVID-19 samples were acute and others convalescent; all came from the United States, Italy and Spain.

Per the study methods: Nucleated cell number was recorded as an estimate derived from reference gene primer amplification. The protocol was immunoSEQ multiplex PCR, while the TCRdb copy is restricted to in-frame clones and leaves out a portion. That table supplies the V and J calls and clone size; D and trimming were determined from the DNA. Of 130,000 or so clones in the sample, about four fifths are singletons; the top ten hold 9.2%. This clone was detected only a few times. In germline, CDR1 is SGHTA, CDR2 FQGNSA. J gave up 4 bases and V 5 bases, and 9 bases lay outside the gene matches. The CDR3 totals 17 residues. Cohort placement rested on clinical history that participants reported themselves. Two negative PCRs, clearance, or symptom resolution had been documented for recovered Cohort 3 donors.

Sequenced input: PBMCs or T cells enriched from blood (not recorded which). The clonotype was recovered from a man aged 45-60 years who had recovered from COVID-19. V usage is TRBV7-2 and J usage is TRBJ2-1, with TRBD2 identical over 12 bases. The CDR3 protein is CASSGTTSGGAYNEQFF. Written as DNA, the CDR3 is TGTGCCAGCAGCGGGACGACTAGCGGGGGAGCGTACAATGAGCAGTTCTTC.